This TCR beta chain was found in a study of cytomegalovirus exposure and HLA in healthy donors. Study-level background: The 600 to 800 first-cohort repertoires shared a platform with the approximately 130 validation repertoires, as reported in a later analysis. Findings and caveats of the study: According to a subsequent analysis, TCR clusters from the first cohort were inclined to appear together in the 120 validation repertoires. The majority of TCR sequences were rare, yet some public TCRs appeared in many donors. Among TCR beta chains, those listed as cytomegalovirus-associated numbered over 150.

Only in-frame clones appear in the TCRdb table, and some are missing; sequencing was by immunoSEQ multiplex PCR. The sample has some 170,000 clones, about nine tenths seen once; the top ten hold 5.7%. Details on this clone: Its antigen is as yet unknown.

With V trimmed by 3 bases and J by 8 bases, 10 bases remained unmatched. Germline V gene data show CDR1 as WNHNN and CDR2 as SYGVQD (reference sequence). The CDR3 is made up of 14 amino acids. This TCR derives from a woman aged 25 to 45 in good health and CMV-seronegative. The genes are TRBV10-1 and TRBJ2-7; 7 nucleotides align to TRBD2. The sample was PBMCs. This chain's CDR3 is CASSDLAGAAQQYF. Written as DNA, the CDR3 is TGCGCCAGCAGTGACTTGGCGGGAGCGGCTCAGCAGTACTTC.